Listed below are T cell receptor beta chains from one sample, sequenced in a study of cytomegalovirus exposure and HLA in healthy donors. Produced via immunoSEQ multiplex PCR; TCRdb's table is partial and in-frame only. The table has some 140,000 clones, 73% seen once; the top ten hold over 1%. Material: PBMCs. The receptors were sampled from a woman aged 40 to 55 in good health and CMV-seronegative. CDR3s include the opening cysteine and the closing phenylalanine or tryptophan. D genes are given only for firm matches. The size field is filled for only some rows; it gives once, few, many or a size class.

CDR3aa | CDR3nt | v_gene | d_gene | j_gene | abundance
CASSLMGARGYTF | TGTGCCAGCAGCTTAATGGGGGCGAGGGGCTACACCTTC | TRBV7-2 | NA | TRBJ1-2 | NA
CASSNGGAGDTQYF | TGCGCCAGCAGCAACGGGGGGGCCGGAGATACGCAGTATTTT | TRBV5-1 | TRBD2 | TRBJ2-3 | NA
CASSLGRSMSSSTDTQYF | TGCGCCAGCAGCTTGGGCCGGAGTATGAGTTCTAGCACAGATACGCAGTATTTT | TRBV5-1 | NA | TRBJ2-3 | once
CASTRLGGGTTDTQYF | TGTGCCAGCACGCGTCTAGGCGGGGGGACCACAGATACGCAGTATTTT | TRBV2 | TRBD2 | TRBJ2-3 | once
CAISESGTGTGELFF | TGTGCCATCAGTGAGTCAGGGACAGGGACCGGGGAGCTGTTTTTT | TRBV10-3 | TRBD1 | TRBJ2-2 | NA
CASNPGNQETQYF | TGTGCCAGCAATCCAGGGAACCAAGAGACCCAGTACTTC | TRBV2 | NA | TRBJ2-5 | few
CASRPRQGLNTEAFF | TGTGCCAGCAGACCCAGACAGGGCTTGAACACTGAAGCTTTCTTT | TRBV7-9 | TRBD1 | TRBJ1-1 | NA
CASSQGLLAGGSYEQFF | TGTGCCAGCAGCCAAGGGCTTCTAGCGGGGGGATCATATGAGCAGTTCTTC | TRBV4-2 | TRBD2 | TRBJ2-1 | NA
CASSPQGGNQPQHF | TGTGCCAGCAGCCCACAGGGGGGCAATCAGCCCCAGCATTTT | TRBV6-5 | TRBD1 | TRBJ1-5 | NA
CASSPPTGQADTQYF | TGTGCCAGCAGTCCCCCGACAGGGCAGGCAGATACGCAGTATTTT | TRBV27 | TRBD1 | TRBJ2-3 | NA
CASSQEILAGGGYEQYF | TGCGCCAGCAGCCAAGAAATCCTAGCGGGGGGCGGTTACGAGCAGTACTTC | TRBV4-1 | TRBD2 | TRBJ2-7 | NA
CASSPPGLAGGELFF | TGTGCCAGCAGCCCACCCGGACTAGCGGGGGGGGAGCTGTTTTTT | TRBV7-9 | TRBD2 | TRBJ2-2 | NA
CASSCLGTCGYTF | TGTGCCAGCAGTTGCCTCGGGACATGTGGCTACACCTTC | TRBV6-5 | NA | TRBJ1-2 | few
CASSLTRTEAFF | TGTGCCAGCAGTTTGACGCGGACTGAAGCTTTCTTT | TRBV28 | NA | TRBJ1-1 | NA
CASSWGQGRDSPLHF | TGCGCCAGCAGCTGGGGGCAGGGAAGGGATTCACCCCTCCACTTT | TRBV5-1 | NA | TRBJ1-6 | NA
CASSVAGGQGETQYF | TGTGCCAGCAGCGTAGCGGGGGGGCAGGGAGAGACCCAGTACTTC | TRBV9 | TRBD2 | TRBJ2-5 | NA